Detailed here is one T cell receptor (beta chain). Its matching antigen is unknown. The data are from a study of CD8 T cells in Susac syndrome. The overall study: Patients with Susac syndrome were therapy-naive, treated with corticosteroids, or treated with intravenous immunoglobulin alone when blood was collected. Regarding the study as a whole: The study recognized that its TCR sequencing and HLA analysis covered a relatively small number of individuals.

RNA in amounts of about 0.5 to 1 ug was reverse transcribed with random hexamers. It was immunoSEQ multiplex PCR that amplified TCR beta CDR3 across 54 Vbeta and 13 Jbeta. TCRdb fed the immunoSEQ multiplex PCR reads into MiXCR, producing one record per CDR3 protein. Of some 180,000 distinct CDR3 sequences in the sample, roughly 94% are singletons; the top ten hold 0.099%. Germline-derived CDR1 and CDR2 are LGHNA and YNFKEQ. The length of the CDR3 is 16 residues. Deletions cut 0 bases from V and 5 bases from J, with 14 bases between. The chain carries TRBV4-2 and TRBJ1-5, with D possibly TRBD1 on 6 matching bases. Sequencing was done on a sample of CD4+ T cells from PBMCs. This TCR came from a human donor with Susac syndrome. The CDR3 is CASSQDGGAPDQPQHF. CDR3 nucleotides: TGTGCCAGCAGCCAAGATGGGGGGGCCCCCGATCAGCCCCAGCATTTT.